The following is a TCR beta chain sequence with its context. This clonotype was counted many times. The antigen it binds to is not known. The input lacks base qualities; no much larger clone sits a single base away. This was a case-control study nested in a cohort of healthcare workers in London, UK, who had nasopharyngeal swab PCR tests and blood samples taken every week. Between 23 and 31 March 2020, the week of the UK lockdown, healthcare workers were enrolled and then followed up weekly for as long as 16 weeks. Measured from the cysteine to the phenylalanine, the CDR3 is 20 residues long. The CDR3 DNA has 60 bases and is translated from base 1. V is cut by 4 bases and J by 0 bases, and the space between the germline ends is 26 bases. In the germline V gene (reference sequence), CDR1 corresponds to SGHKS and CDR2 to YYEKEE. The method was 5' RACE. Sequencing relied on a NextSeq 500. In the TCR library protocol, unique molecular identifiers were attached to individual cDNA molecules to correct for PCR bias and sequencing error. Sequencing covered both TCR alpha and beta chains, and within each sample the abundances of alpha and beta sequences were tightly co-correlated. The source study handled its data this way. Decombinator V4 was used to annotate the V gene, J gene and CDR3 of the TCR sequences. Expanded TCRs were defined as changing significantly between any two time points under a Poisson model with p below 0.0001. Abundances of TCRs were expressed as counts per million after normalisation to the total number of TCRs sequenced in each sample. TRAV1-2 paired with TRAJ12, TRAJ20 or TRAJ33 defined MAIT TCRs, while TRAV10 paired with TRAJ18 defined iNKT TCRs. A search of VDJdb, accessed on 1 November 2021, was run for TCRs annotated to CMV, EBV and SARS-CoV-2, with TCRs annotated for multiple antigens excluded. TCRdb reprocessing: public reads trimmed at Q25 with fastp, clones called with MiXCR, in-frame beta chains kept. CDR3 protein sequences are deduplicated, and each keeps its most common genes and DNA. TCRdb, not the original authors, processed these V and J calls. The sample yields fewer than 40,000 distinct CDR3 sequences; 4.5% to 6% were counted once. The biggest ten clones account for 20% to 25% of the sample.

The data were taken from a study of early T cells in non-severe SARS-CoV-2 infection (dated by TCRdb to about 2021). Background for the entire study: Because TCR sequencing relied on bulk RNA taken from unsorted whole blood, pairing of alpha and beta chains was not possible. What the authors observed across the whole study: VDJdb matching was skewed toward anti-spike CD8 responses and likely underestimated virus-specific expansions, missing private and CD4 specificities.

The clonotype originates from an adult who was a healthcare worker with PCR-confirmed SARS-CoV-2 infection or an uninfected control (not recorded which). The chain employs TRBV5-5 and TRBJ2-1, with a weak D call of TRBD2 (6 bases match). Sample: whole blood. The sequenced DNA is TGTGCCAGCAGCGTATCTGGGGTTAGCGGACCTGGGAGCTCCTACAATGAGCAGTTCTTC. It encodes CASSVSGVSGPGSSYNEQFF.